This T cell receptor beta chain was profiled in a study of cytomegalovirus exposure and HLA in healthy donors (dated 2017 in TCRdb). As for the study more broadly: An earlier analysis of approximately 550 of the donors reported 250 to 350 Gb of sequence data and some 120 million unique TCR beta sequences from about 179 million T cells. About 280 gigabases of sequencing data and approximately 92 million unique TCR sequences made up an early release that covered under 750 HLA-typed donors. Among the roughly 400 genotyped donors, approximately 81% belonged to the genetic ancestry cluster associated with self-reported Caucasian donors. The study aimed to test whether cataloging public T cell receptors could reveal signatures of past pathogen exposure. The study used immunosequencing to profile the T cell repertoires of more than 650 subjects and linked those repertoires to cytomegalovirus serostatus. Besides the first cohort of roughly 660 subjects, a separate validation cohort made up of around 120 different subjects was used. To predict cytomegalovirus infection status, the study brought together high-throughput TCR immunosequencing, statistical association of individual TCRs with disease status, and machine learning. To study patterns of TCR occurrence, a later analysis re-analyzed previously published TCR beta repertoires from around 660 donors and added high-resolution HLA genotyping. In the later analysis, no new phenotypic data were used to find candidate immune exposures; instead, reliance was placed on TCR beta sequences and their occurrence across donors. An earlier analysis of fewer than 750 of the donors used high-throughput TCR beta sequencing to judge whether each TCR beta V gene segment behaved as functional or pseudogenic. Donor age, sex, ethnicity and CMV serostatus were collected together with the repertoire data. A later genetic analysis took genome-wide SNP genotypes for about three fifths of the 666 donors and used that subset as a discovery cohort. All discovery cohort repertoires had been generated using a single sequencing platform. HLA typing included class I and class II loci at four-digit resolution. The number of donors typed differed by locus, with about 629-630 for A, B, C, DRB1 and DQB1, approximately 500 for DQA1, 600 to 610 for DPA1, and roughly 450 for DPB1. Several DR-DQ haplotypes were handled as single units for association and clustering because linkage in the cohort was strong. Among 350 to 400 genotyped donors of the cohort, an average of approximately 250,000 unique TCR beta nucleotide sequences were sequenced per donor, 15% to 20% of them non-productive. Overall study outcomes, separate from this receptor: Compared with the 666-donor mean, donors in an Asian-associated ancestry cluster had fewer N-insertions in productive TCRs, according to a later genetic analysis. Because the 87-base-pair reads could not distinguish some IMGT-functional V segments, including TRBV6-2 and TRBV6-3, those segments were excluded. In an earlier analysis of over 550 of the donors, most TCR beta V segments were observed in productive rearrangements about 87% or about 30% of the time, broadly matching IMGT annotations. Over 15 rarely observed V segments, including chromosome 9 orphons, were excluded from the earlier analysis of about 610 of the donors because counts were too low. Linkage disequilibrium might explain the correlated functional status among segregating V segments, but an unknown experimental factor could not be excluded. V-gene and J-gene trimming of TCR beta chains was associated with a missense DCLRE1C variant in a later genetic analysis, and the association was replicated in an independent cohort. The study listed 150 to 200 TCR beta chains as associated with cytomegalovirus. Most TCR sequences were seen in very few donors, while some public TCRs were found in many individuals. HLA typing was unavailable for some donors at each locus, so association tests used only the typed subset. It was suggested by the authors that the approach could potentially be generalized to other disease states and immunological phenotypes. The classifier was reported to diagnose cytomegalovirus status with high specificity and sensitivity in both the original and validation cohorts. A few of the identified cytomegalovirus-associated TCR beta chains were confirmed in vitro to be specific for cytomegalovirus antigens. Most CMV-associated TCR beta chains appeared to be HLA-restricted in a later analysis, and the HLA associations seemed to be driven largely by CMV exposure. For the cohort, immune exposure information was limited to CMV serostatus. Roughly uniform sequencing depth across donors was assumed in presence/absence analyses, although this assumption may not hold. Assigning TCR associations to individual alleles was difficult when HLA alleles, especially DR and DQ, strongly co-occurred. Compared with equally common non-associated chains, HLA-associated TCR beta chains in a later analysis were more clonally expanded and had lower generation probabilities. In a later analysis, several top co-occurrence clusters were reported to appear linked to parvovirus B19, influenza, CMV and Epstein-Barr virus. In a later analysis, some 17,000 TCR beta sequences were associated with specific HLA alleles at a false discovery rate of 0.05. A cluster of highly shared sequence variants was judged likely to represent a technical artifact of the sequencing pipeline. Only TCR beta chains were sequenced in this cohort, and the absence of alpha or paired-chain data limited detectable features. A further reported finding was that TCR beta sequences accurately predicted the HLA-A and HLA-B alleles for most subjects in the first cohort. In a later analysis, the rate of TCR association differed among HLA loci, with DRB1 alleles having the most associated TCRs and HLA-C alleles having the fewest.

The protocol used for the library was the immunoSEQ multiplex PCR assay. For the multiplex PCR, a mixture combining 60 forward primers for TCR Vbeta segments and 13 reverse primers for TCR Jbeta segments was used. The CDR3 region of rearranged TCR beta genes was amplified from genomic DNA with a multiplex PCR assay. On the Illumina HiSeq System, the amplified TCR beta libraries were sequenced as 87-base-pair reads. Per the authors' processing: A later analysis counted some 74 million unique TCR beta chains across the 550 to 800 repertoires, and 10 million to 12 million of these chains were shared by at least two donors. Raw reads were error-corrected and collapsed into unique sequences by a nearest-neighbor algorithm in which closely related sequences were merged to remove PCR and sequencing errors. V, D and J gene segments were assigned by aligning CDR3 sequences to IMGT reference sequences. Each retained sequence needed at least a six-nucleotide match to both a V gene segment and a J gene segment. Rearrangements were classified as productive when the CDR3 lacked stop codons and remained in frame with V and J, and all other rearrangements were classified as non-productive. Following IMGT convention, CDR3 was defined as the stretch from the second conserved V-encoded cysteine up to the conserved J-encoded phenylalanine. The earlier analysis of a few hundred of the donors excluded sequences that lacked an unambiguous match to a single V gene segment. In an earlier analysis of approximately 550 of the donors, V segments were called functional above 56.7% productive rearrangements and were called segregating when the between-donor standard deviation exceeded 5%. A statistical classification framework was built for diagnosing cytomegalovirus status from the catalog of TCR beta chain sequences. In a later analysis, TCR nucleotide sequences were compared against IMGT/GENE-DB human TR gene sequences so that V and J genes could be assigned. A later analysis assigned CDR3 sequences and most-parsimonious VDJ recombination scenarios with the TCRdist pipeline. A later analysis defined each TCR beta chain by its CDR3 amino acid sequence plus V-gene family, and excluded reads lacking a unique V-gene family. As a way to deal with suspected cross-contamination and a sequencing artifact, a later analysis dropped 450 to 700 nucleotide sequences that were highly shared and had low generation probability. A later analysis calculated a clonal expansion index for each public chain from normalized within-repertoire ranks of inferred template counts. In a later analysis, generation probabilities were computed using a VDJ recombination model fitted to out-of-frame rearrangements, and the results were checked against IGoR. Hypergeometric tests were used in a later analysis to score TCR-TCR, TCR-HLA and TCR-CMV co-occurrence, with a repertoire-size bias correction applied to the TCR pairs. To estimate false discovery rates, a later analysis permuted the HLA or CMV assignments 20 times. In a later analysis, co-occurring TCRs were grouped using DBSCAN, with TCRdist sequence similarity added in when clustering inside HLA-allele-positive subsets. Repertoires with fewer than 30,000 or more than 120,000 public chains were left out of co-occurrence clustering, as were about 5 repertoires with anomalous nucleotide sharing. In TCRdb, the immuneACCESS table is reduced to in-frame sequences with V and J assigned. These tables do not hold every clone; where another copy was compared, an unresolved V gene accounts for under half, and the others remain unexplained. The D gene and trimming were derived from the DNA, and the V and J assignments and clone size from that table. The table for this sample lists roughly 100,000 clones; under 85% of them were counted only once. The ten most abundant clones make up 1.3% of the sample.

The cohort comprised around 690 healthy bone marrow donors. Cohort members were all nominally healthy when sampled, although unrecorded immune exposures were likely present. The donor tested CMV seronegative, placing the donor among the roughly 400 seronegative members of the cohort. Each donor provided a peripheral blood sample, and peripheral blood mononuclear cells were used for TCR beta sequencing. Genomic DNA extraction from the blood cell samples was performed with the Qiagen DNeasy Blood Extraction Kit. To note about this clone: No antigen is known for it. No base quality values were provided; no much bigger clone lies one nucleotide off.

The CDR3 has 13 amino acids, counting the end cysteine and phenylalanine. Only the CDR3 region is kept as DNA, spanning 39 bases read in frame from base 1. V has 7 bases trimmed and J has 15 bases trimmed; junction bases matching no gene number 13. The germline V gene (reference sequence) sets CDR1 to MNHEY and CDR2 to SMNVEV. Sample: PBMCs. The V gene is TRBV27 and the J gene is TRBJ2-1, with 9 bases matching TRBD2. This receptor was obtained from a man aged 30 to 45 in good health and CMV-seronegative. The DNA sequence follows: TGTGCCAGCACCTCCTTTCGGAGCGGGGGGCGGTTCTTC. Its amino acids are CASTSFRSGGRFF.